This T cell receptor beta chain was obtained from a study of blood T cell repertoires in COVID-19 (TCRdb year 2020). Regarding the complete study: Samples covering the acute and convalescent phases of COVID-19 were provided by collaborators in the United States, Italy and Spain. The material from the prospective study consisted of cDNA or gDNA derived from T cells, B-cell-depleted T cells, or PBMCs. The dataset comprised deeply sampled blood TCRbeta repertoires from subjects exposed to, actively infected with, or recovered from COVID-19. The repertoires were released in a freely available public database meant as a resource for research on the immune response to SARS-CoV-2. The samples were drawn from the first 160 participants of the ongoing ImmuneRACE study and from 1,254 subjects provided by 6 global collaborators. The sample metadata nearly always contained a de-identified subject ID, COVID-19 status, age in years and sex. Where available, HLA class I and class II types were obtained from metadata supplied by the sample provider rather than from assay-based typing.

One collaborating source in Seattle enrolled patients while the patients were actively infected and followed the patients over time throughout the course of disease. Collaborating institutions collected whole blood in K2EDTA tubes following their own protocols. For TCRbeta analysis, collaborators shipped samples in one of three forms: frozen whole blood, isolated PBMCs, or DNA extracted from either of those sample types. The immunoSEQ Assay, a bias-controlled multiplex PCR, was used to amplify TCRbeta CDR3 regions from genomic DNA. For the original study's pipeline: The number of nucleated cells in each sample was estimated from the amplification of reference gene primers within the assay. To quantify the absolute abundance of each unique TCRbeta CDR3 rearrangement, sequence reads were collapsed and filtered. For each sample, productive Simpson clonality was calculated by taking the square root of Simpson's diversity index across productive rearrangements. Entries here come from immuneACCESS through TCRdb and include only in-frame sequences with V and J called. Some clones fail to appear in such tables; in the studies checked, an unresolved V gene covers under half of the shortfall, and the cause of the remainder is unknown. The V and J calls and the clone size are those of that table, but D and trimming were determined from the DNA. The sample table contains 200,000 or so clones; only one count was recorded for around 81% of them. 0.85% to 0.95% of the sample is in the top ten clones.

CDR1 LNHDA and CDR2 SQIVND were looked up in the germline V gene (reference sequence). From the cysteine up to the phenylalanine, the CDR3 has a length of 14 residues. The entry retains the CDR3 DNA only, 42 bases that are in frame from base 1. The germline V end is reduced by 6 bases and the J end by 0 bases; junction bases left unmatched: 0. This clone was detected only once. Its antigen is unknown. No base quality information exists; no much larger clone differs at one position. Findings and caveats that apply to the study as a whole: How much clinical and demographic metadata was included differed by source and by participant, and the metadata was provided uncurated.

The clonotype comes from a man in his fifties or sixties with COVID-19, enrolled during active disease. Here the chain combines TRBV19 and TRBJ2-2; 8 bases in the middle match TRBD1. The sample taken for sequencing was peripheral blood. The CDR3 loop reads CASRDRANTGELFF. The bases read TGTGCCAGTAGGGACAGGGCGAACACCGGGGAGCTGTTTTTT.